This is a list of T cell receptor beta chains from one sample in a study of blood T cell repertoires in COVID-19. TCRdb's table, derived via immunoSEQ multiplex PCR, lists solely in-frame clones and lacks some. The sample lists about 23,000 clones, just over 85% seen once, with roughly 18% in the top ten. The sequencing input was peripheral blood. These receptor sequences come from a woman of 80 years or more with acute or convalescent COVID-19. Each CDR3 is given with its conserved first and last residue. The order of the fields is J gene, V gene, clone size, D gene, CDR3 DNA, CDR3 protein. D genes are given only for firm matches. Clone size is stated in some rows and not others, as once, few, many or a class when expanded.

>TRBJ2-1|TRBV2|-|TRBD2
TGTGCCAGCAGTGTACTAGCGGCTGGAAACAATGAGCAGTTCTTC
CASSVLAAGNNEQFF
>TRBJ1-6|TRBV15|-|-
TGTGCCACCAGCAGAGATCAGGGCACATTTTCACCCCTCCACTTT
CATSRDQGTFSPLHF
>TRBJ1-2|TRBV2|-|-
TGTGCCAGCAGTGGGCAGGGGACCTTTGATGGCTACACCTTC
CASSGQGTFDGYTF
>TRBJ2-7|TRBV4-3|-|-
TGCGCCAGCAGCCAGGACCTTTCGGACAGCCCTTACGAGCAGTACTTC
CASSQDLSDSPYEQYF
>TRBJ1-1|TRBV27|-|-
TGTGCCAGCAAGACACCGGGGGGGAGTACTGAAGCTTTCTTT
CASKTPGGSTEAFF
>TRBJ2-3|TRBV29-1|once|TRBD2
TGCAGCGTTCTTCTAGCGGGGGCGCATCACGTTAGGCCAGATACGCAGTATTTT
CSVLLAGAHHVRPDTQYF
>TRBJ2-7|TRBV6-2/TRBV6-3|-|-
TGTGCCAGCAGTTATGTCCGCTACGAGCAGTACTTC
CASSYVRYEQYF
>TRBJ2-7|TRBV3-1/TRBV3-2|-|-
TGTGCCAGCAGCTCACGGACTAACTCCTACGAGCAGTACTTC
CASSSRTNSYEQYF
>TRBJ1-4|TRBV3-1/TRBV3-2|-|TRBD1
TGTGCCAGCAGCAGGGACAGGGGAAGAAGCGAAAAACTGTTTTTT
CASSRDRGRSEKLFF
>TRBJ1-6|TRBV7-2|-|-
TGTGCCAGCAGCTACCAGGCCGGTTCCGGTAATTCACCCCTCCACTTT
CASSYQAGSGNSPLHF
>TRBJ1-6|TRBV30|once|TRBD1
TGTGCCTGGACTGTACGGGGACAGGGGAGTTATAATTCACCCCTCCACTTT
CAWTVRGQGSYNSPLHF
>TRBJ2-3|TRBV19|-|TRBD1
TGTGCCAGTAGTAGGGCCGACAGGGGAGGCACAGATACGCAGTATTTT
CASSRADRGGTDTQYF
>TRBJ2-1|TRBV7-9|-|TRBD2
TGTGCCAGCAGTCAAGCGGGAGTCGGGAATGAGCAGTTCTTC
CASSQAGVGNEQFF
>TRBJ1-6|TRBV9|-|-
TGTGCCAGCAGCGTTTTGCCGGCGGGGGGTCGAAGGTCACCCCTCCACTTT
CASSVLPAGGRRSPLHF
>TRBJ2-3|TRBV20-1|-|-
TGCAGTGCTAGTGGCAGGGATACGCAGTATTTT
CSASGRDTQYF
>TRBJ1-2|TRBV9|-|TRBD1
TGTGCCAGCAGCGTAGATGCAGGGGGAAAATACTATGGCTACACCTTC
CASSVDAGGKYYGYTF
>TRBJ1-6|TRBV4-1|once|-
TGCGCCAGCAGCCGCCGTTACAGGGAGAGTTCCTATAATTCACCCCTCCACTTT
CASSRRYRESSYNSPLHF
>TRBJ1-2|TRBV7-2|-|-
TGTGCCAGCAGCAACAGGGTCTATGGCTACACCTTC
CASSNRVYGYTF
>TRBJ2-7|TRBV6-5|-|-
TGTGCCAGCAGTCTCGGCGAGCGCGGGGAGCAGTACTTC
CASSLGERGEQYF
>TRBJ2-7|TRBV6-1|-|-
TGTGCCAGCAGTGAATTCCCCGGGACTTCCTACGAGCAGTACTTC
CASSEFPGTSYEQYF
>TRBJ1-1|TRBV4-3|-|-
TGCGCCAGCAGCCAAGAATACACCCTGAACACTGAAGCTTTCTTT
CASSQEYTLNTEAFF
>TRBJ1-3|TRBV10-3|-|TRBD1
TGTGCCATCAGAGGGGATATCGGGACAGGGGAAAACACCATATATTTT
CAIRGDIGTGENTIYF
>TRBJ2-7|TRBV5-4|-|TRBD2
TGTGCCAGCAGCTTAGGCGGGAGGGCGCCCTACGAGCAGTACTTC
CASSLGGRAPYEQYF
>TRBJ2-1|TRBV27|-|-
TGTGCCAGCAAGTTGAGTCAATACAATGAGCAGTTCTTC
CASKLSQYNEQFF
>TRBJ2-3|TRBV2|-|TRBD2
TGTGCCAGCAGTGAAGGTAGCGGGGGGGCGGCGCAGTATTTT
CASSEGSGGAAQYF
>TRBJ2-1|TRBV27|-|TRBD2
TGTGCCAGCAGTCCCGGGGCGGGGGGCCTTCAGTACAATGAGCAGTTCTTC
CASSPGAGGLQYNEQFF
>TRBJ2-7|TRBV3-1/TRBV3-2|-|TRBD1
TGTGCCAGCAGCTTAGGAGGGACAGGGGGCGGCGAGCAGTACTTC
CASSLGGTGGGEQYF
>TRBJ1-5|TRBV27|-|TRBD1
TGTGCCAGCAGTTTATCATACAGGGGAAGCAATCAGCCCCAGCATTTT
CASSLSYRGSNQPQHF
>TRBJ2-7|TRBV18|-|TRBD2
TGTGCCAGCTCACCAACGGGACTAGCGGGAGGGAGTTCCTACGAGCAGTACTTC
CASSPTGLAGGSSYEQYF
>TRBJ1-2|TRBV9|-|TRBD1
TGTGCCAGCAGCTCCAGGGGACAGAGCCACTATGGCTACACCTTC
CASSSRGQSHYGYTF
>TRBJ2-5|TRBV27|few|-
TGTGCCAGCCGAACCCAGAACCAAGAGACCCAGTACTTC
CASRTQNQETQYF